Shown below are 22 T cell receptor beta chains from a single sample sequenced in a study of T-cell reconstitution after alpha-beta-depleted transplantation in children. Molecular barcoding with unique molecular identifiers was used for the TCRbeta library. MiXCR, run by TCRdb on the PCR reads, gives a single entry per CDR3 protein. The profile shows fewer than 700,000 distinct CDR3 sequences, roughly 23% of them singletons. Sequencing was performed on PBMCs, mostly from graft donor cells, taken 360 days after TCRalphabeta/CD19-depleted stem cell transplant. The receptors derive from a boy less than two years old who had a stem cell transplant for acute myeloid leukemia, so the T cells may come from the graft donor.

This clonotype showed up just a few times. The rearrangement uses TRBV6-5 and TRBJ1-1, with 7 positions matching TRBD1. Germline CDR1 is MNHEY and CDR2 is SVGAGI. V was clipped by 4 bases and J by 1 base; unmatched bases: 9. This CDR3 spans 16 amino acids. The CDR3 DNA follows: TGTGCCAGCAGTTCCTGGGGGACAGCCCGGAACACTGAAGCTTTCTTT. Its protein product is CASSSWGTARNTEAFF.

In this sample, this clonotype turned up many times. The genes are TRBV7-2 and TRBJ1-1; no clear D. V was trimmed by 2 bases and J by 4 bases, leaving 11 bases between them. The CDR3 covers 14 residues. From germline, CDR1 is SGHTA and CDR2 FQGNSA. The CDR3 sequence is CASSLYQVITEAFF. The CDR3 region has the DNA TGTGCCAGCAGCTTATATCAGGTTATCACTGAAGCTTTCTTT.

The rearrangement joins TRBV10-3 to TRBJ2-1; D may be TRBD2 (6 bases). V lost 9 bases to trimming and J lost 10 bases, with 16 bases between them. The CDR3 is 12 residues long. Per the germline V gene, CDR1 is ENHRY and CDR2 is SYGVKD. As DNA, the CDR3 is TGTGCCATGGGCCCCGGGGGAGACGAGCAGTTCTTC. Amino acid sequence: CAMGPGGDEQFF.

This clonotype showed up many times. The chain recombines TRBV28 with TRBJ2-2; a possible D gene is TRBD1 (5 bases). The germline V gene has CDR1 MDHEN and CDR2 SYDVKM. V was shortened by 3 bases and J by 0 bases, with 8 bases between the two germline ends. The CDR3 is 15 amino acids. CDR3: CASSFDSANTGELFF. CDR3 bases: TGTGCCAGCAGTTTCGACAGTGCGAACACCGGGGAGCTGTTTTTT.

There are a few counts of this clonotype. The chain combines TRBV20-1 with TRBJ2-7, with 9 bases identical to TRBD2. After removal of 3 bases from V and 2 bases from J, the junction contained 5 bases not matched to a gene. The CDR3 length is 14 residues. The germline V gene has CDR1 DFQATT and CDR2 SNEGSKA (reference sequence). CDR3 sequence reads: CSARLAGVPYEQYF. Written as DNA, the CDR3 is TGCAGTGCTAGGTTAGCGGGGGTTCCCTACGAGCAGTACTTC.

This clonotype has just a few counts. The V call is TRBV29-1, the J call TRBJ1-1; TRBD1 is a possible D gene (5 bases). Germline V lookup: CDR1 SQVTM, CDR2 ANQGSEA. This CDR3 has 15 amino acids. Trimming took 4 bases from V and 1 from J, leaving 16 bases between them. CDR3: CSVVYPGRTNTEAFF. CDR3 DNA sequence: TGCAGCGTTGTTTACCCGGGACGGACGAACACTGAAGCTTTCTTT.

This clonotype was counted a few times. The chain carries TRBV19 and TRBJ2-5; the match to TRBD1 covers 8 bases. Germline-derived CDR1 and CDR2 are LNHDA and SQIVND (reference sequence). This CDR3 spans 13 amino acids. The trim removed 8 bases at V and 5 bases at J, leaving 7 bases unmatched. The DNA of the CDR3 is TGTGCCAGTGGAACAGGGGGTGGGGAGACCCAGTACTTC. Its translation is CASGTGGGETQYF.

V and J are TRBV7-9 and TRBJ2-3; D may be TRBD1 (6 bases). The CDR3 runs 12 residues. Germline values: CDR1 SEHNR, CDR2 FQNEAQ (reference sequence). The ends were cut back, 5 bases at V and 6 bases at J, with 9 bases in the middle. The CDR3 nucleotides read TGTGCCAGCAGCCACCAGGGGGATACGCAGTATTTT. Its protein product is CASSHQGDTQYF.

V usage is TRBV7-9 and J usage is TRBJ1-1; 7 positions agree with TRBD1. With V trimmed by 5 bases and J by 7 bases, 4 bases remained unmatched. This CDR3 has 12 amino acids. Germline CDR1 reads SEHNR; CDR2 reads FQNEAQ (reference sequence). The CDR3 sequence is CASSHRGVEAFF. The CDR3 region has the DNA TGTGCCAGCAGCCACAGGGGAGTTGAAGCTTTCTTT.

This clonotype came up a few times. This sequence joins TRBV12-3 or TRBV12-4 and TRBJ2-7; D may be TRBD1 or TRBD2 (6 bases each). The CDR3 has 13 amino acids. Trimming removed 5 bases at V and 6 bases at J, with 14 bases between. The CDR3 is CASSVSQGGEQYV. Written as DNA, the CDR3 is TGTGCCAGCAGTGTCTCACAGGGAGGCGAGCAGTACGTC.

Note on this clonotype: The junction does not match germline at one end; this may be a read error. The genes are TRBV20-1 and TRBJ2-5; 7 positions agree with TRBD1. Per germline, CDR1 DFQATT and CDR2 SNEGSKA (reference sequence). The CDR3 extends over 14 amino acids. The CDR3 region is CSAQTGPIQEAQYF. The DNA for the CDR3 is TGCAGTGCTCAGACAGGGCCCATACAAGAGGCCCAGTACTTC.

This clonotype showed up just a few times. V gene TRBV6-4 combines with J gene TRBJ1-5; D is unclear. Trimming pared 4 bases from V and 7 bases from J, leaving 2 bases between. Germline loops: CDR1 MRHNA, CDR2 SNTAGT. This CDR3 comprises 10 residues. CDR3 in amino acids: CASSGQPQHF. The DNA for the CDR3 is TGTGCCAGCAGTGGCCAGCCCCAGCATTTT.

V and J are TRBV10-3 and TRBJ2-2; unclear D gene. The CDR3 sequence is 14 residues long. In germline, CDR1 is ENHRY, CDR2 SYGVKD. The germline V and J ends were trimmed by 2 bases and 4 bases, with 8 bases remaining between them. CDR3 residues: CAISEERGTGELFF. The CDR3 coding sequence is TGTGCCATCAGTGAGGAAAGAGGCACCGGGGAGCTGTTTTTT.

The V and J genes are TRBV2 and TRBJ1-1, with D tentatively TRBD1 (6 bases). Germline V lookup: CDR1 SNHLY, CDR2 FYNNEI. The germline V and J ends were trimmed by 4 bases and 4 bases, with 10 bases remaining between them. The CDR3 length is 13 residues. CDR3 residues: CASSAGVSTEAFF. As DNA, the CDR3 is TGTGCCAGCAGTGCAGGGGTGAGCACTGAAGCTTTCTTT.

The table lists this clonotype with many counts. CDR3 DNA sequence: TGTGCCAGCAGTTTATCAGTCCCCCCCCACATGGAGACCCAGTACTTC. Translation: CASSLSVPPHMETQYF. The chain employs TRBV12-3 or TRBV12-4 and TRBJ2-5; D is ambiguous. This CDR3 is 16 amino acids long. V was cut by 2 bases and J by 5 bases, with 18 bases left in between.

This clonotype was counted a few times. The gene calls are TRBV29-1 and TRBJ1-2, with 8 bases fitting TRBD1. With 7 bases clipped from V and 5 bases from J, the junction kept 9 bases outside the gene matches. There are 13 residues in the CDR3. From germline, CDR1 is SQVTM and CDR2 ANQGSEA. This CDR3 is CSDARQGLYGYTF. The CDR3 DNA sequence: TGCAGCGATGCCCGACAGGGGCTTTATGGCTACACCTTC.

The chain carries TRBV5-1 and TRBJ2-2; 7 nucleotides match TRBD1. The CDR3 extends over 17 amino acids. CDR1 and CDR2 from the germline V gene are SGHRS and YFSETQ. J was trimmed by 6 bases and V by 1 base; bases with no gene match: 12. CDR3 region: CASSLQQHRGWAGELFF. Written as DNA, the CDR3 is TGCGCCAGCAGCTTGCAACAACACAGGGGTTGGGCCGGGGAGCTGTTTTTT.

This chain links TRBV28 with TRBJ1-1; TRBD1 is a possible D gene (5 bases). There are 15 residues in the CDR3. The germline V gene encodes CDR1 MDHEN and CDR2 SYDVKM. Trimming took 4 bases from V and 2 from J, leaving 14 bases between them. CDR3 region: CASSSRGTVNTEAFF. The CDR3 bases are TGTGCCAGCAGTTCCCGCGGGACCGTCAACACTGAAGCTTTCTTT.

The rearrangement joins TRBV20-1 to TRBJ2-4, with a tentative D call TRBD1 (5 bases). V lost 3 bases and J 0 bases, leaving 12 bases between the germline ends. The CDR3 is made up of 15 amino acids. Germline-derived CDR1 and CDR2 are DFQATT and SNEGSKA (reference sequence). As DNA, the CDR3 is TGCAGTGCTAGGGTAGGGGCTCTAGCCAAAAACATTCAGTACTTC. The encoded protein is CSARVGALAKNIQYF.

Remarks on this clonotype: A much larger clone sits a single nucleotide away, making a read error possible. The chain links TRBV5-6 to TRBJ2-2, with unresolved D. Germline values: CDR1 SGHDT, CDR2 YYEEEE. The CDR3 runs to 14 residues. With 8 bases removed from V and 4 bases from J, the gap between germline ends came to 15 bases. The CDR3 DNA reads TGTGCCAGGAGCCCCCCGCTCCGCACCGGGGAGCTGTTTTTT. The encoded protein is CARSPPLRTGELFF.

There are a few counts of this clonotype. V gene TRBV25-1 combines with J gene TRBJ1-5; 11 nucleotides line up with TRBD1. CDR3 length: 16 residues. Germline trimming cut 2 bases from V and 4 bases from J; bases unmatched to any gene: 4. The germline V gene has CDR1 MGHDK and CDR2 SYGVNS. CDR3 DNA sequence: TGTGCCAGCAGTGAAACCGGGACAGGGGGTAATCAGCCCCAGCATTTT. Translating it yields CASSETGTGGNQPQHF.

The rearrangement links TRBV20-1 to TRBJ2-5; 7 positions match TRBD1. CDR1 is DFQATT, CDR2 SNEGSKA, per germline (reference sequence). The CDR3 extends over 15 amino acids. V shed 6 bases, J shed 1 base, and the junction held 11 bases outside the gene matches. The CDR3: CSALPRDSLQETQYF. Here the CDR3 DNA reads TGCAGTGCACTGCCCCGGGACAGTCTCCAAGAGACCCAGTACTTC.